These 3 T cell receptor beta chains came from one sample sequenced in a study of T cell repertoires in cytomegalovirus infection (dated by TCRdb to the late 2010s). The instrument given in TCRdb is Illumina HiSeq 1500. Using fastp trimming at Q25 and MiXCR clonotype assembly, TCRdb reanalyzed the public sequencing data and kept in-frame beta chains. Rows are combined by CDR3 protein, so each entry shows the most common genes and DNA. Here the sample has hundreds of thousands of distinct CDR3 sequences; roughly a quarter occur a single time. Together, the top ten hold 6.5% to 10% of the sample. Sequencing input: CD8+ T cells from PBMCs. The source of these receptors is a human donor in good health (CMV status not recorded). Some clones in this sample may be carry-over from other donors' samples.

The chain carries TRBV6-2 or TRBV6-3 and TRBJ2-1; D may be TRBD2 (6 bases). Germline-derived CDR1 and CDR2 are MNHEY and SVGEGT. V was cut by 0 bases and J by 6 bases, with 18 bases left in between. CDR3 length equals 17 residues. The CDR3 loop reads CASSYSELALIFNEQFF. CDR3 coding DNA: TGTGCCAGCAGTTACTCGGAACTAGCCCTGATTTTCAATGAGCAGTTCTTC.

The rearrangement links TRBV13 to TRBJ1-1, with no clear D. CDR3 length equals 13 residues. Looked up from germline, CDR1 is PRHDT and CDR2 is FYEKMQ (reference sequence). Trimming left V 7 bases short and J 4 bases short, with 13 bases between. CDR3 sequence (DNA): TGTGCCAGCACCTTCTCTGGGGTCACTGAAGCTTTCTTT. Translating it yields CASTFSGVTEAFF.

The J gene is TRBJ2-5, the V gene TRBV28; D possibly matches TRBD1 or TRBD2 (6 bases each). V was cut by 1 base and J by 4 bases, with 16 bases left in between. The CDR3 is made up of 16 amino acids. The V gene's germline CDR1 is MDHEN and CDR2 SYDVKM. CDR3 sequence (DNA): TGTGCCAGCAGTTTATTGGTGGGGGCAGCGGGAGAGACCCAGTACTTC. Translation gives CASSLLVGAAGETQYF. The complete variable domain, with remaining parts taken from reference TRBV28 and TRBJ2-5, reads DVKVTQSSRYLVKRTGEKVFLECVQDMDHENMFWYRQDPGLGLRLIYFSYDVKMKEKGDIPEGYSVSREKKERFSLILESASTNQTSMYLCASSLLVGAAGETQYFGPGTRLLVL.